The T cell receptor (beta chain) under discussion was sequenced for a study of radiation and T cells in renal cell carcinoma. Study results and caveats: No pretreatment tumor biopsies were available for baseline clonotypes.

Trimming removed 2 bases from V and 3 bases from J, with 12 bases in between. Germline loops: CDR1 SGHTA, CDR2 FQGNSA. This CDR3 has 15 residues. Remarks on this clone: Its cognate antigen is unknown.

Clones were sequenced by immunoSEQ multiplex PCR, and TCRdb holds only the in-frame ones, with some missing. This sample carries some 44,000 clones, nearly 85% of them seen once, and the ten largest clones take 25% to 30%. Time point reported: blood 4 weeks post-SBRT, at nephrectomy. Specified treatment: 15 Gy SBRT to primary tumor, nephrectomy 4 weeks later. This renal cell carcinoma was of the clear cell type. Sequenced here: blood, sampled from a patient whose treatment included radiotherapy and nephrectomy. This sequence was found in a woman in her seventies with renal cell carcinoma. This rearrangement joins TRBV7-2 to TRBJ2-3, with a possible D match to TRBD2 (6 bases). The CDR3 sequence is CASSLLSGETDTQYF. In DNA form, the CDR3 reads TGTGCCAGCAGCTTACTCTCGGGAGAAACAGATACGCAGTATTTT.